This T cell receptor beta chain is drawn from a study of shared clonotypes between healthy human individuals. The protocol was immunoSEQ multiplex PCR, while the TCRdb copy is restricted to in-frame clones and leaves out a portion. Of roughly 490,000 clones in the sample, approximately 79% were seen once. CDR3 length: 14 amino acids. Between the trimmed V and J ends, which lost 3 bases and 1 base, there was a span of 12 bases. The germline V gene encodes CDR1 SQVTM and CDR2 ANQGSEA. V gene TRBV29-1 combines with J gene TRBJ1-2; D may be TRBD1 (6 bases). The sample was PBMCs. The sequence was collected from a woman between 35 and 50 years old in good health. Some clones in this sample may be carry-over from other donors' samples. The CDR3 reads CSVDSGGLNYGYTF. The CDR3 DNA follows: TGCAGCGTTGATTCCGGGGGCCTTAACTATGGCTACACCTTC. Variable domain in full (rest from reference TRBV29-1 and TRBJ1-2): SAVISQKPSRDICQRGTSLTIQCQVDSQVTMMFWYRQQPGQSLTLIATANQGSEATYESGFVIDKFPISRPNLTFSTLTVSNMSPEDSSIYLCSVDSGGLNYGYTFGSGTRLTVV.